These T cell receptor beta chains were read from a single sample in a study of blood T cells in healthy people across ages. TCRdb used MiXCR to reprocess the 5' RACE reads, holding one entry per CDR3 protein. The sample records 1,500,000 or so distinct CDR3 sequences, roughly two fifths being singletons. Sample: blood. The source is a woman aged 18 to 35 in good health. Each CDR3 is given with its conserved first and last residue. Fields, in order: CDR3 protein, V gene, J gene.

CDR3: CSAGGSGRDEQYF
V: TRBV20-1
J: TRBJ2-7

CDR3: CASSLSRQPNYGYTF
V: TRBV27
J: TRBJ1-2

CDR3: CASSNRRTYTQYF
V: TRBV27
J: TRBJ2-3

CDR3: CASSHEKRLRPEKLFF
V: TRBV4-3
J: TRBJ1-4

CDR3: CASSYDLAGGRETQYF
V: TRBV6-5
J: TRBJ2-5

CDR3: CSVDPSGGKETQYF
V: TRBV29-1
J: TRBJ2-5

CDR3: CASSSPVAGAYEQYF
V: TRBV7-9
J: TRBJ2-7

CDR3: CASRTGTSNTGELFF
V: TRBV5-1
J: TRBJ2-2

CDR3: CASSVSAGSSYEQYF
V: TRBV12-3/TRBV12-4
J: TRBJ2-7

CDR3: CSATRGGATSYEQYF
V: TRBV20-1
J: TRBJ2-7

CDR3: CASSLIGAAEQFF
V: TRBV7-9
J: TRBJ2-1

CDR3: CASSQMVAGINEQFF
V: TRBV4-3
J: TRBJ2-1

CDR3: CASGLAPSYEQYF
V: TRBV2
J: TRBJ2-7

CDR3: CASSLPRAATNEKLFF
V: TRBV7-9
J: TRBJ1-4

CDR3: CASSEGPGVYNTEAFF
V: TRBV2
J: TRBJ1-1

CDR3: CASSSRQGLNEKLFF
V: TRBV13
J: TRBJ1-4

CDR3: CASSFGDRGYEQYF
V: TRBV7-9
J: NA

CDR3: CASSVVGAGYGYTF
V: TRBV9
J: TRBJ1-2

CDR3: CSAGDANTPEETQYF
V: TRBV20-1
J: TRBJ2-5

CDR3: CASSPPGVPEYNEQFF
V: TRBV9
J: TRBJ2-1

CDR3: CESGMTGELFF
V: TRBV2
J: TRBJ2-2

CDR3: CAGLGLANLNTGELFF
V: TRBV2
J: TRBJ2-2

CDR3: CASSKKLYYNEQFF
V: TRBV21-1
J: TRBJ2-1

CDR3: CASSQKSPTLTNNEQYF
V: TRBV4-1
J: TRBJ2-5

CDR3: CASSSLPGGHGYTF
V: TRBV5-1
J: TRBJ1-2

CDR3: CASSYSNGNYGYTF
V: TRBV6-6
J: TRBJ1-2

CDR3: CASSQDRSADTQYF
V: TRBV18
J: TRBJ2-3

CDR3: CASSSEKANVLTF
V: TRBV7-9
J: TRBJ2-6

CDR3: CASSPGYVLQETQYF
V: TRBV18
J: TRBJ2-5

CDR3: CASSQTATFEKLFF
V: TRBV25-1
J: TRBJ1-4

CDR3: CASRFETDKAFF
V: TRBV7-9
J: TRBJ1-1

CDR3: CANSQVFGDTQYF
V: TRBV14
J: TRBJ2-3

CDR3: CASREAPQNKEQFF
V: TRBV2
J: TRBJ2-1

CDR3: CASSRSSYEQYF
V: TRBV7-2
J: TRBJ2-7

CDR3: CASSPELAETQYF
V: TRBV6-2/TRBV6-3
J: TRBJ2-5

CDR3: CASSLYADNSYEQYF
V: TRBV5-1
J: TRBJ2-7

CDR3: CASSDQNIQYF
V: TRBV2
J: TRBJ2-4

CDR3: CSALSGNEQYF
V: TRBV20-1
J: TRBJ2-7

CDR3: CAWSVLRPTQSNNEQFF
V: TRBV30
J: TRBJ2-1

CDR3: CASRARDAYNEQYF
V: TRBV6-2/TRBV6-3
J: TRBJ2-7

CDR3: CAISELSTGQETQYF
V: TRBV10-3
J: TRBJ2-5

CDR3: CSVELATTYNEQFF
V: TRBV29-1
J: TRBJ2-1

CDR3: CASSFMGPNQPQHF
V: TRBV28
J: TRBJ1-5

CDR3: CSASGTPNTEAFF
V: TRBV20-1
J: TRBJ1-1

CDR3: CASSFIQRGKETQYF
V: TRBV12-3/TRBV12-4
J: TRBJ2-5

CDR3: CASSPRGSYNSPLHF
V: TRBV9
J: TRBJ1-6

CDR3: CASSQTGLAGAEQFF
V: TRBV4-2
J: TRBJ2-1

CDR3: CASSSPRERANYGYTF
V: TRBV12-3/TRBV12-4
J: TRBJ1-2

CDR3: CASNFLDRVYNEQFF
V: TRBV27
J: TRBJ2-1

CDR3: CASSKLALTGTDTQYF
V: TRBV27
J: TRBJ2-3

CDR3: CASIVGPTYNEQYF
V: TRBV6-1
J: TRBJ2-5

CDR3: CASSEEGAGYTF
V: TRBV9
J: TRBJ1-2

CDR3: CASGHDDELEQFF
V: TRBV5-1
J: TRBJ2-1

CDR3: CSASQGRNTEAFF
V: TRBV29-1
J: TRBJ1-1